A selection of T cell receptor beta chains follows, all from one sample in a study of T cell changes during pregnancy in multiple sclerosis. Repertoires were generated with immunoSEQ multiplex PCR, while TCRdb's copy carries only in-frame clones and drops some. The sample carries 90,000 to 120,000 clones, almost 95% recorded once. The sequences come from peripheral blood, collected before pregnancy. The receptor source for this set is a female donor with multiple sclerosis, enrolled in a pregnancy study. CDR3s include the opening cysteine and the closing phenylalanine or tryptophan. D genes are given only for firm matches. Only some rows state a clone size, as once, few, many or a class for expanded clones.

J gene: TRBJ1-2; V gene: TRBV5-5; D gene: NA; clone size: NA; CDR3 protein: CASSLSNRVGNYGYTF; CDR3 DNA: TGTGCCAGCAGCTTGTCCAACAGGGTAGGAAACTATGGCTACACCTTC
J gene: TRBJ1-1; V gene: TRBV7-6; D gene: NA; clone size: NA; CDR3 protein: CASSLERAGNTEAFF; CDR3 DNA: TGTGCCAGCAGCTTAGAAAGGGCGGGGAACACTGAAGCTTTCTTT
J gene: TRBJ2-5; V gene: TRBV7-7; D gene: TRBD2; clone size: once; CDR3 protein: CASSPGGPQETQYF; CDR3 DNA: TGTGCCAGCAGCCCGGGGGGACCTCAAGAGACCCAGTACTTC
J gene: TRBJ1-1; V gene: TRBV7-6; D gene: TRBD1; clone size: NA; CDR3 protein: CASSSGQGMNTEAFF; CDR3 DNA: TGTGCCAGCAGCTCTGGACAGGGGATGAACACTGAAGCTTTCTTT
J gene: TRBJ2-1; V gene: TRBV12-5; D gene: NA; clone size: NA; CDR3 protein: CASGLMTASSSYNEQFF; CDR3 DNA: TGTGCTAGTGGTTTGATGACAGCGAGTAGCTCCTACAATGAGCAGTTCTTC
J gene: TRBJ2-7; V gene: TRBV7-9; D gene: NA; clone size: NA; CDR3 protein: CASSESPSLPHEQYF; CDR3 DNA: TGTGCCAGCAGCGAGAGCCCCTCGCTCCCCCACGAGCAGTACTTC
J gene: TRBJ2-3; V gene: TRBV5-1; D gene: TRBD2; clone size: once; CDR3 protein: CASSLGLATDTQYF; CDR3 DNA: TGCGCCAGCAGCTTGGGACTAGCCACAGATACGCAGTATTTT
J gene: TRBJ2-5; V gene: TRBV7-7; D gene: NA; clone size: NA; CDR3 protein: CASSSHEGIRGQETQYF; CDR3 DNA: TGTGCCAGCAGCTCTCACGAGGGGATTCGGGGGCAAGAGACCCAGTACTTC
J gene: TRBJ1-1; V gene: TRBV7-9; D gene: NA; clone size: NA; CDR3 protein: CASSGLDNTEAFF; CDR3 DNA: TGTGCCAGCAGCGGCCTCGATAACACTGAAGCTTTCTTT
J gene: TRBJ1-1; V gene: TRBV5-1; D gene: NA; clone size: NA; CDR3 protein: CASSLGGGVNTEAFF; CDR3 DNA: TGCGCCAGCAGCTTGGGCGGAGGGGTGAACACTGAAGCTTTCTTT
J gene: TRBJ2-1; V gene: TRBV27; D gene: NA; clone size: NA; CDR3 protein: CASSLSPIWEQFF; CDR3 DNA: TGTGCCAGCAGTTTAAGCCCGATTTGGGAGCAGTTCTTC
J gene: TRBJ2-7; V gene: TRBV4-1; D gene: TRBD2; clone size: NA; CDR3 protein: CASSHLRTSLGYEQYF; CDR3 DNA: TGCGCCAGCAGCCACCTCAGGACTAGCTTGGGCTACGAGCAGTACTTC
J gene: TRBJ2-7; V gene: TRBV11-3; D gene: TRBD2; clone size: NA; CDR3 protein: CASSIAGDYEQYF; CDR3 DNA: TGTGCCAGCTCGATAGCGGGGGATTACGAGCAGTACTTC
J gene: TRBJ2-7; V gene: TRBV27; D gene: TRBD2; clone size: NA; CDR3 protein: CASSLGGRGYEQYF; CDR3 DNA: TGTGCCAGCAGTTTAGGCGGGAGAGGGTACGAGCAGTACTTC
J gene: TRBJ2-5; V gene: TRBV5-1; D gene: TRBD1; clone size: NA; CDR3 protein: CASSRGQKVQETQYF; CDR3 DNA: TGCGCCAGCAGCAGGGGACAGAAAGTTCAAGAGACCCAGTACTTC
J gene: TRBJ1-4; V gene: TRBV30; D gene: NA; clone size: NA; CDR3 protein: CAWSVGGSGNEKLFF; CDR3 DNA: TGTGCCTGGAGTGTAGGAGGATCGGGGAATGAAAAACTGTTTTTT
J gene: TRBJ2-5; V gene: TRBV28; D gene: TRBD2; clone size: NA; CDR3 protein: CASSDPGLDQETQYF; CDR3 DNA: TGTGCCAGCAGCGATCCCGGACTAGACCAAGAGACCCAGTACTTC
J gene: TRBJ2-7; V gene: TRBV5-4; D gene: TRBD1; clone size: NA; CDR3 protein: CASKGDREPYEQYF; CDR3 DNA: TGTGCCAGCAAAGGGGACAGGGAACCCTACGAGCAGTACTTC
J gene: TRBJ1-4; V gene: TRBV19; D gene: NA; clone size: NA; CDR3 protein: CASSIGGEKLFF; CDR3 DNA: TGTGCCAGTAGTATTGGAGGTGAAAAACTGTTTTTT
J gene: TRBJ2-1; V gene: TRBV1; D gene: NA; clone size: NA; CDR3 protein: CTSSHSGTSANEQFF; CDR3 DNA: TGCACCAGCAGCCATTCCGGGACTAGCGCTAATGAGCAGTTCTTC
J gene: TRBJ2-4; V gene: TRBV5-1; D gene: NA; clone size: NA; CDR3 protein: CASSLDSGAKNIQYF; CDR3 DNA: TGCGCCAGCAGCTTGGATAGCGGAGCCAAAAACATTCAGTACTTC
J gene: TRBJ2-3; V gene: TRBV5-1; D gene: TRBD1; clone size: NA; CDR3 protein: CATTDRADTQYF; CDR3 DNA: TGCGCCACCACGGACAGGGCGGATACGCAGTATTTT
J gene: TRBJ2-3; V gene: TRBV7-7; D gene: NA; clone size: NA; CDR3 protein: CASSPSGTDTQYF; CDR3 DNA: TGTGCCAGCAGCCCTAGCGGCACAGATACGCAGTATTTT
J gene: TRBJ2-2; V gene: TRBV29-1; D gene: NA; clone size: NA; CDR3 protein: CGVDGPGVTGELFF; CDR3 DNA: TGCGGCGTTGATGGTCCAGGGGTCACCGGGGAGCTGTTTTTT